The rows below give T cell receptor beta chains drawn from one sample of a study of blood T cell repertoires in COVID-19. The method was immunoSEQ multiplex PCR; TCRdb's version includes in-frame clones alone and lacks a portion of them. The repertoire consists of about 120,000 clones, with about nine tenths occurring once and the leading ten covering approximately 10%. Sequencing input: peripheral blood. These receptors came from a woman aged 70-85 years with COVID-19, enrolled during active disease. CDR3s include the opening cysteine and the closing phenylalanine or tryptophan. Fields, in order: J gene, clone size, D gene, V gene, CDR3 DNA, CDR3 protein. D genes are given only for firm matches. Only part of the rows carry a size: once, few, many, or a class if the clone is expanded.

TRBJ2-5 | - | TRBD2 | TRBV5-1 | TGCGCCAGCAGGCCTAGCGGGAACCAAGAGACCCAGTACTTC | CASRPSGNQETQYF
TRBJ1-5 | - | - | TRBV27 | TGTGCCAGCGGGCAGGTAACGCAGCCCCAGCATTTT | CASGQVTQPQHF
TRBJ1-1 | - | - | TRBV19 | TGTGCCAGTGCCAGAGGCCCTGAAGCTTTCTTT | CASARGPEAFF
TRBJ1-1 | - | - | TRBV3-1/TRBV3-2 | TGTGCCAGCAGCCCCCCCGCGGGGGTACCTGAAGCTTTCTTT | CASSPPAGVPEAFF
TRBJ2-3 | - | TRBD2 | TRBV5-4 | TGTGCCAGCATGGACGGGGGGGCTGGGAATACGCAGTATTTT | CASMDGGAGNTQYF
TRBJ1-1 | few | - | TRBV11-3 | TGTGCCAGCAGCTTCGCCCCGGGGGCTGAAGCTTTCTTT | CASSFAPGAEAFF
TRBJ2-2 | - | TRBD1 | TRBV3-1/TRBV3-2 | TGTGCCAGCAGCCAGAGCAGGGGGCGCGTCACCGGGGAGCTGTTTTTT | CASSQSRGRVTGELFF
TRBJ2-7 | - | TRBD2 | TRBV19 | TGTGCCAGTAGTATCGGACTAGCGGGAGCCTACGAGCAGTACTTC | CASSIGLAGAYEQYF
TRBJ1-2 | - | TRBD1 | TRBV18 | TGTGCCAGCTCACCATATGGACAGGGGTTTGTCGGCTATGGCTACACCTTC | CASSPYGQGFVGYGYTF
TRBJ2-7 | - | - | TRBV7-2 | TGTGCCAGCAGCTTAGGGAGGGGGCGCTCCTACGAGCAGTACTTC | CASSLGRGRSYEQYF
TRBJ2-2 | - | TRBD2 | TRBV4-2 | TGTGCCAGCAGCCACCTCGGGACTAGCGGGGGCGCCTTCGGGGAGCTGTTTTTT | CASSHLGTSGGAFGELFF
TRBJ2-7 | - | TRBD2 | TRBV3-1/TRBV3-2 | TGTGCCAGCAGCCAAGGCCCCATAACTAGCGGGGTCCTATACGAGCAGTACTTC | CASSQGPITSGVLYEQYF
TRBJ2-1 | - | TRBD2 | TRBV5-4 | TGTGCCAGCAGGGAGCTAGCGGGGGGGTCGGGTGAGCAGTTCTTC | CASRELAGGSGEQFF
TRBJ1-4 | - | TRBD1 | TRBV5-8 | TGTGCCAGCAGCTTGGGTCGGACAGGACGTGACAAGAATGAAAAACTGTTTTTT | CASSLGRTGRDKNEKLFF
TRBJ2-3 | - | - | TRBV7-2 | TGTGCCAGCAGCTTAGTTTCCTTTCCAGATACGCAGTATTTT | CASSLVSFPDTQYF
TRBJ2-3 | - | - | TRBV5-1 | TGCGCCAGCAGCTCCCTGACAGCCACAGATACGCAGTATTTT | CASSSLTATDTQYF
TRBJ1-6 | - | - | TRBV21-1 | TGTGCCAGCAGCAAATGGACGGGACAGTCAAATTCACCCCTCCACTTT | CASSKWTGQSNSPLHF
TRBJ2-3 | - | TRBD2 | TRBV3-1/TRBV3-2 | TGTGCCAGCAGCCAACAGACCGGGACTAGCTTTAGCACAGATACGCAGTATTTT | CASSQQTGTSFSTDTQYF
TRBJ2-5 | - | TRBD2 | TRBV28 | TGTGCCAGCGCGGGGGTTCTGAGAGGGACCCAGTACTTC | CASAGVLRGTQYF
TRBJ2-1 | - | TRBD2 | TRBV7-2 | TGTGCCAGCAGCTCCGGGGGGGGTTCCTACAATGAGCAGTTCTTC | CASSSGGGSYNEQFF
TRBJ2-1 | - | TRBD2 | TRBV7-9 | TGTGCCAGCAGATACGGACTAGCGGGGTACATCTCCTACAATGAGCAGTTCTTC | CASRYGLAGYISYNEQFF
TRBJ1-6 | few | TRBD1 | TRBV15 | TGTGCCACCAGCAGCCGACAGGGCGAGGCACCCCTCCACTTT | CATSSRQGEAPLHF
TRBJ2-1 | once | - | TRBV5-1 | TGCGCCAGCAGCTTTCAATCCTACAATGAGCAGTTCTTC | CASSFQSYNEQFF
TRBJ2-7 | - | TRBD1 | TRBV10-3 | TGTGCCATCAGTGAGTCGAGGACAGGGGGCTACGAGCAGTACTTC | CAISESRTGGYEQYF
TRBJ2-7 | once | - | TRBV18 | TGTGCCAGCTCACCAATAGCGGAGAGCTCCTACGAGCAGTACTTC | CASSPIAESSYEQYF
TRBJ2-3 | - | TRBD1 | TRBV3-1/TRBV3-2 | TGTGCCAGCAGCCCGACAGGGCTAGCCCAGACCGGGGCAGATACGCAGTATTTT | CASSPTGLAQTGADTQYF
TRBJ2-2 | - | TRBD2 | TRBV5-4 | TGTGCCAGCAGCTTCGGCGGGGGGGCTGTCGCCGGGGAGCTGTTTTTT | CASSFGGGAVAGELFF
TRBJ2-7 | - | - | TRBV5-6 | TGTGCCAGCAGCTTGCAGGGCACCTACGAGCAGTACTTC | CASSLQGTYEQYF
TRBJ1-1 | - | - | TRBV16 | TGTGCCAGCAGTGAGGGTAGGGCTGCGAACACTGAAGCTTTCTTT | CASSEGRAANTEAFF
TRBJ2-6 | - | - | TRBV5-1 | TGCGCCAGCAGCCCAGGGGCCTCTGGGGCCAACGTCCTGACTTTC | CASSPGASGANVLTF
TRBJ1-2 | - | - | TRBV15 | TGTGCCACCAGCAGAGTCGGATTGGGGGACAAGGGAAAAGCTAACTATGGCTACACCTTC | CATSRVGLGDKGKANYGYTF
TRBJ1-6 | - | TRBD1 | TRBV5-1 | TGCGCCAGCAGCTTGGCTGAGGGACAGGGAAGATCACCCCTCCACTTT | CASSLAEGQGRSPLHF
TRBJ2-1 | - | - | TRBV5-1 | TGCGCCAGCGGTGAGGGGGGGAGCTCCTACAATGAGCAGTTCTTC | CASGEGGSSYNEQFF
TRBJ1-3 | - | - | TRBV28 | TGTGCCAGCAGCCTGTTTCAGGGTTACTCTGGAAACACCATATATTTT | CASSLFQGYSGNTIYF
TRBJ1-2 | few | - | TRBV28 | TGTGCCAGCAGTTTTACGGGGTATGGCTACACCTTC | CASSFTGYGYTF
TRBJ2-1 | once | TRBD1 | TRBV19 | TGTGCCAGTAGTTCTTGGAGGCAGGGGGTTCATGAGCAGTTCTTC | CASSSWRQGVHEQFF
TRBJ2-3 | - | - | TRBV7-8 | TGTGCCAGCAGCTTAGGTAGAGGGTTCACAGATACGCAGTATTTT | CASSLGRGFTDTQYF
TRBJ1-2 | - | - | TRBV9 | TGTGCCAGCAGCAACCGCCTTACAGGGAACTATGGCTACACCTTC | CASSNRLTGNYGYTF
TRBJ2-5 | - | TRBD1 | TRBV18 | TGTGCCAGCTCACTTCCGGACAGGGAAGCCCTGGTTGGGGAGACCCAGTACTTC | CASSLPDREALVGETQYF
TRBJ1-5 | - | - | TRBV28 | TGTGCCAGCCTCCAGGGACAACAGCCCCAGCATTTT | CASLQGQQPQHF
TRBJ1-4 | - | - | TRBV5-1 | TGCGCCAGCAGCTTAGGGGTAACCGGGGCAGGGGCAACTGAAAAACTGTTTTTT | CASSLGVTGAGATEKLFF